These T cell receptor beta chains were read from a single sample in a study of vaccination and CD4 T cells after COVID-19. Each CDR3 protein is one row after TCRdb ran MiXCR on the PCR reads. Here the sample spans 15,000 to 20,000 distinct CDR3 sequences, around 52% being singletons. Antigen specificity for these receptors is unknown. This specimen consisted of CD4+ T cells from blood, cultured in vitro, obtained before SARS-CoV-2 vaccination. The receptors come from a human donor who had recovered from COVID-19. Both conserved end residues are part of each CDR3. The D gene is left open where the match is weak. Clone size is given for some rows only: seen once, a few or many times, or a class if the clone is expanded.

>14|NA|TRBV9|TRBJ2-7|medium-sized
CASSVASVTYEQYF
TGTGCCAGCAGCGTGGCTAGCGTAACCTACGAGCAGTACTTC
>14|NA|TRBV6-1|TRBJ1-1|NA
CASSDLGGTTEAFF
TGTGCCAGCAGTGATTTGGGGGGGACCACTGAAGCTTTCTTT
>12|NA|TRBV7-2|TRBJ2-3|NA
CASSLRDDTQYF
TGTGCCAGCAGCTTACGCGACGATACGCAGTATTTT
>10|NA|TRBV6-1|TRBJ1-5|NA
CPGGGQPQHF
TGTCCCGGGGGAGGACAGCCCCAGCATTTT
>15|NA|TRBV7-6|TRBJ2-3|NA
CASSLAFQGTDTQYF
TGTGCCAGCAGCTTAGCGTTCCAGGGCACAGATACGCAGTATTTT
>15|TRBD1|TRBV5-1|TRBJ1-2|NA
CASSLGGDSYYGYTF
TGCGCCAGCAGCTTGGGAGGGGACAGTTACTATGGCTACACCTTC
>14|NA|TRBV5-4|TRBJ2-5|NA
CASSLQRLQETQYF
TGTGCCAGCAGCTTGCAGCGATTACAAGAGACCCAGTACTTC
>15|TRBD2|TRBV7-2|TRBJ2-5|medium-sized
CASSFGRGGGETQYF
TGTGCCAGCAGCTTTGGGAGGGGAGGCGGAGAGACCCAGTACTTC
>14|NA|TRBV7-2|TRBJ2-4|NA
CASSLAPAKNIQYF
TGTGCCAGCAGCTTAGCACCTGCCAAAAACATTCAGTACTTC
>15|NA|TRBV5-4|TRBJ2-5|NA
CASSPRGGLQETQYF
TGTGCCAGCAGCCCCAGGGGGGGGTTACAAGAGACCCAGTACTTC
>13|NA|TRBV11-3|TRBJ2-3|NA
CASSLARLDTQYF
TGTGCCAGCAGCTTAGCTCGCCTGGATACGCAGTATTTT
>13|NA|TRBV7-2|TRBJ2-6|NA
CASSEGGANVLTF
TGTGCCAGCTCAGAGGGGGGGGCCAACGTCCTGACTTTC
>13|NA|TRBV2|TRBJ1-2|few
CASSSDGNYGYTF
TGTGCCAGCAGTTCAGACGGGAACTATGGCTACACCTTC
>14|NA|TRBV2|TRBJ1-5|few
CASSAQGQNQPQHF
TGTGCCAGCAGTGCCCAGGGGCAAAATCAGCCCCAGCATTTT
>16|NA|TRBV20-1|TRBJ1-5|NA
CSATLWGGRGNQPQHF
TGCAGTGCCACTTTATGGGGGGGGCGAGGCAATCAGCCCCAGCATTTT
>16|NA|TRBV11-2|TRBJ1-2|NA
CASSLDLVPLGAGYTF
TGTGCCAGCAGCTTAGATCTTGTGCCTTTAGGGGCTGGCTACACCTTC
>12|NA|TRBV2|TRBJ2-7|NA
CASRDIPYEQYF
TGTGCCAGCAGGGACATTCCCTACGAGCAGTACTTC
>15|NA|TRBV27|TRBJ1-1|once
CASRTAPFLNTEAFF
TGTGCCAGCAGGACAGCACCTTTCCTGAACACTGAAGCTTTCTTT
>14|NA|TRBV7-3|TRBJ2-1|NA
CASKQSAAYNEQFF
TGTGCCAGTAAGCAGTCAGCGGCGTACAATGAGCAGTTCTTC
>14|NA|TRBV6-1|TRBJ2-7|NA
CASSTKGGQVARFF
TGTGCCAGCAGTACCAAAGGCGGGCAGGTCGCCCGGTTCTTC
>16|TRBD1|TRBV27|TRBJ1-6|NA
CASSLRGLSYNSPLHF
TGTGCCAGCAGTTTAAGGGGGCTATCCTATAATTCACCCCTCCACTTT
>13|NA|TRBV11-2|TRBJ1-5|NA
CASSLAGDQPQHF
TGTGCCAGCAGCTTAGCAGGGGATCAGCCCCAGCATTTT
>14|TRBD2|TRBV20-1|TRBJ2-1|NA
CSASISGRVDEQFF
TGCAGTGCTAGTATAAGCGGGAGGGTAGATGAGCAGTTCTTC
>13|NA|TRBV11-3|TRBJ2-7|NA
CASSLVGPHEQYF
TGTGCCAGCAGCTTAGTAGGGCCCCACGAGCAGTACTTC
>13|NA|TRBV20-1|TRBJ1-5|NA
CSARDSGTQPQHF
TGCAGTGCTAGAGATTCAGGGACTCAGCCCCAGCATTTT
>11|NA|TRBV20-1|TRBJ1-2|NA
CSARVGGGYTF
TGCAGTGCTAGAGTCGGTGGGGGCTACACCTTC